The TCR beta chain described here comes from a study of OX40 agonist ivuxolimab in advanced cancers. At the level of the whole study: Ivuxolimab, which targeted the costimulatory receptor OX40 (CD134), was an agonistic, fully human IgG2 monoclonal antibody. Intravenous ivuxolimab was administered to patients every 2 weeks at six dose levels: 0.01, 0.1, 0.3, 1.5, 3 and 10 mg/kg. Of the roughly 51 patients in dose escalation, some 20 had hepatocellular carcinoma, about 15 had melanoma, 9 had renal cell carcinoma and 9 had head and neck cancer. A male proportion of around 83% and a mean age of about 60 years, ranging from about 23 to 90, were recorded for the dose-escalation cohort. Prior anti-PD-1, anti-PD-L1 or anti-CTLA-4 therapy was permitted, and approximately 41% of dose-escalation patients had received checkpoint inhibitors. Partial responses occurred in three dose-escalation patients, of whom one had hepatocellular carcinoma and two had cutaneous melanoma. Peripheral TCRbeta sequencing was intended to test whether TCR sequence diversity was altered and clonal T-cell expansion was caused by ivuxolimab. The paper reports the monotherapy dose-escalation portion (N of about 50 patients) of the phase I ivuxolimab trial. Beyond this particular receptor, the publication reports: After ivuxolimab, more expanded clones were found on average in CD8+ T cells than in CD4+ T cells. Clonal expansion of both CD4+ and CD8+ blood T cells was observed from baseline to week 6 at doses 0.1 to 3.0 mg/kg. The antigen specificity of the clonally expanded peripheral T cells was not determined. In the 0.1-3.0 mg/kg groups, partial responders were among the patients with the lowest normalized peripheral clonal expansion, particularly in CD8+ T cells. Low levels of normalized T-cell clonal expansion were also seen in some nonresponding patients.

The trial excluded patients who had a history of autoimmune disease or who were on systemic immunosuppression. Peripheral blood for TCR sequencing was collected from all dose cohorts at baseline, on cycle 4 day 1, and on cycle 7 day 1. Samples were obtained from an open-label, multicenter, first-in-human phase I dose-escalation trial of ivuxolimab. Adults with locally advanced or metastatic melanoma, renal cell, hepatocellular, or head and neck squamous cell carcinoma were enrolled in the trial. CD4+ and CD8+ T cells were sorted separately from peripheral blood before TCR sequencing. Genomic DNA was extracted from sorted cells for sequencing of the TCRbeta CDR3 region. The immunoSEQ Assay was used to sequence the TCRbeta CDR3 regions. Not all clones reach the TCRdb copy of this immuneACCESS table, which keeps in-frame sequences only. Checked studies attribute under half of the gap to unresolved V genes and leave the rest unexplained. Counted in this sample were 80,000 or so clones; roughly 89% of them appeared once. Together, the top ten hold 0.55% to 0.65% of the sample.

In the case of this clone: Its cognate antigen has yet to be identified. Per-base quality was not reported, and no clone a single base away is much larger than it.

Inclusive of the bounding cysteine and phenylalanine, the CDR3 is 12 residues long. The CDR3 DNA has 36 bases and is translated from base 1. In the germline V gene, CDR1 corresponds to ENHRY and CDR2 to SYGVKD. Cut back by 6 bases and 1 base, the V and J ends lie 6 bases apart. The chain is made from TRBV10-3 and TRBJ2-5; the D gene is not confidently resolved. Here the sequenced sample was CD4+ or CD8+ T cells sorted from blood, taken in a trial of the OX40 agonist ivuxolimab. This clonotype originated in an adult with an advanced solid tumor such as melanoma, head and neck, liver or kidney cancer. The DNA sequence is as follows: TGTGCCATCAGCCCCTCCCAAGAGACCCAGTACTTC. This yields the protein CAISPSQETQYF.